A single sample is the source of the 30 T cell receptor beta chains below, sequenced in a study of shared clonotypes between healthy human individuals (dated by TCRdb to 2020 to 2021). The library was built by means of the immunoSEQ multiplex PCR assay. The immuneACCESS repertoire file appears here via TCRdb, limited to in-frame rearrangements. These files lack a portion of the clones; in checked studies, under half of the deficit traces to unresolved V genes, and the cause of the others is not known. Here the sample has around 2.5 million clones; 93% occur a single time. The ten top clones hold about 0.38% of the sample. Specimen: naive CD4+ T cells from PBMCs. Read against the paper, the sample's cell subset or site label means: CD45RA+ positively selected. The receptors here all came from a man aged 18 to 35 in good health. Some clones in this sample may be carry-over from other donors' samples.

On this clone itself: The same CDR3 arises from other DNA sequences in this sample as well. The chain is built from TRBV7-2 and TRBJ1-5; D is uncertain. The V gene's germline CDR1 is SGHTA and CDR2 FQGNSA. CDR3 size: 13 residues. Trimming removed 2 bases from V and 1 base from J, with 3 bases in between. CDR3 region: CASSLRSNQPQHF. The DNA for the CDR3 is TGTGCCAGCAGCTTAAGGAGCAATCAGCCCCAGCATTTT.

The chain employs TRBV9 and TRBJ1-1, with 7 nucleotides matching TRBD1. Germline V CDR1 and CDR2: SGDLS, YYNGEE. CDR3 length equals 14 residues. V lost 6 bases, J lost 0 bases, and 5 bases stayed unmatched. The CDR3 nucleotides read TGTGCCAGCACTATGACAGGGCTGAACACTGAAGCTTTCTTT. Translated: CASTMTGLNTEAFF.

This chain links TRBV19 with TRBJ2-7; possibly TRBD1 for D (5 bases). The CDR3 has 14 residues. Trimming removed 6 bases at V and 3 bases at J, with 15 bases between. CDR1 and CDR2 from the germline V gene are LNHDA and SQIVND (reference sequence). CDR3 bases: TGTGCCAGTAGACAAGACAGCGCCGACTACGAGCAGTACTTC. Its protein is CASRQDSADYEQYF.

The chain recombines TRBV2 with TRBJ1-5; D gene ambiguous. V shed 7 bases and J shed 5 bases, with 12 bases lying between them. Germline V gives CDR1 SNHLY, CDR2 FYNNEI. The CDR3 sequence is 13 residues long. CDR3 sequence reads: CASNTWGDQPQHF. The CDR3 nucleotides read TGTGCCAGCAACACATGGGGAGATCAGCCCCAGCATTTT.

This chain joins TRBV6-5 and TRBJ2-1, with D maybe TRBD2 (6 bases). The CDR3 spans 13 residues. V was clipped by 7 bases and J by 9 bases, with 16 bases between them. Germline CDR1 is MNHEY and CDR2 is SVGAGI. The CDR3, as DNA: TGTGCCAGCACCGCGACTAGTTCCCCTGAGCAGTTCTTC. This sequence encodes CASTATSSPEQFF.

V and J are TRBV2 and TRBJ1-2, with TRBD1 as a possible D gene (6 bases). CDR1 and CDR2 from the germline V gene are SNHLY and FYNNEI. The CDR3 spans 16 residues. V dropped 0 bases and J dropped 2 bases, with 13 bases sitting between them. CDR3 region: CASSEARGTLNYGYTF. The CDR3 coding sequence is TGTGCCAGCAGTGAAGCGCGTGGGACACTGAACTATGGCTACACCTTC.

About this clone itself: Different DNA sequences within this sample yield the same CDR3. V is TRBV4-1 and J is TRBJ2-7; D might be TRBD2 (7 bases). CDR3 length: 15 residues. The germline gives CDR1 MGHRA, CDR2 YSYEKL. V was trimmed by 0 bases and J by 1 base, leaving 10 bases between them. The CDR3 reads CASSQEGGASYEQYF. CDR3 DNA sequence: TGCGCCAGCAGCCAAGAGGGGGGGGCGTCCTACGAGCAGTACTTC.

As to this clone: This same CDR3 is encoded by further DNA sequences in the sample. This chain uses TRBV21-1 with TRBJ2-5; the D call TRBD1 from the table was never checked on the DNA. TRBV21-1 is a listed pseudogene. The CDR3 contains 18 residues. CDR3: CASSPDSQHRGLDETQYF. The CDR3 DNA reads as TGTGCCAGCAGCCCTGACAGCCAACACAGGGGGTTGGATGAGACCCAGTACTTC.

This chain connects TRBV7-3 to TRBJ2-2; D remains unclear. V lost 6 bases, J lost 1 base, and 21 bases lay in between. Germline V gene lookup returns CDR1 SGHTA and CDR2 FQGTGA. This CDR3 comprises 18 residues. CDR3 in amino acids: CASRNHVGAVQNTGELFF. The CDR3 coding sequence is TGTGCCAGCAGAAACCACGTCGGAGCAGTACAGAACACCGGGGAGCTGTTTTTT. The variable domain in full, with the rest retrieved from reference TRBV7-3 and TRBJ2-2, is GAGVSQTPSNKVTEKGKYVELRCDPISGHTALYWYRQSLGQGPEFLIYFQGTGAADDSGLPNDRFFAVRPEGSVSTLKIQRTERGDSAVYLCASRNHVGAVQNTGELFFGEGSRLTVL.

V usage is TRBV11-2 and J usage is TRBJ2-3; D is perhaps TRBD2 (5 bases). V lost 1 base to trimming and J lost 2 bases, with 10 bases between them. This CDR3 spans 15 amino acids. CDR1 SGHAT and CDR2 FQNNGV come from the germline V gene. CDR3 region: CASSLGVDFTDTQYF. DNA of the CDR3: TGTGCCAGCAGCTTAGGAGTGGACTTCACAGATACGCAGTATTTT.

This sequence joins TRBV7-2 and TRBJ1-1; no firm D call. Germline V gives CDR1 SGHTA, CDR2 FQGNSA. CDR3 length equals 16 residues. The germline V and J ends were trimmed by 0 bases and 0 bases, with 11 bases remaining between them. The CDR3 sequence is CASSLAINRVNTEAFF. The CDR3 DNA is TGTGCCAGCAGCTTAGCTATCAACCGAGTGAACACTGAAGCTTTCTTT.

V usage is TRBV7-9 and J usage is TRBJ2-5; D unresolved. This CDR3 has 15 amino acids. The ends were cut back, 5 bases at V and 5 bases at J, with 18 bases in the middle. In germline, CDR1 is SEHNR, CDR2 FQNEAQ (reference sequence). The CDR3 sequence: CASSPHRLDTETQYF. The CDR3, as DNA: TGTGCCAGCAGCCCCCATCGTCTAGATACGGAGACCCAGTACTTC.

The rearrangement uses TRBV9 and TRBJ2-1; no reliable D call. Germline V gene sequence: CDR1 SGDLS, CDR2 YYNGEE. The CDR3 totals 17 residues. Trimming pared 0 bases from V and 5 bases from J, leaving 18 bases between. CDR3 sequence: CASSVVPWHSGDNEQFF. CDR3 in DNA: TGTGCCAGCAGCGTAGTCCCCTGGCACAGTGGGGACAATGAGCAGTTCTTC.

The chain links TRBV4-3 to TRBJ1-3; D is undetermined. Germline V gene data show CDR1 as LGHNA and CDR2 as YSLEER. V lost 4 bases and J 6 bases, leaving 16 bases between the germline ends. This CDR3 is built from 15 residues. CDR3 in DNA: TGCGCCAGCAGCCGAAATGGGAGAAGAGAAAACACCATATATTTT. Residues: CASSRNGRRENTIYF.

The chain carries TRBV30 and TRBJ1-3, with D unclear. The CDR3 runs to 15 residues. V was shortened by 0 bases and J by 4 bases, with 13 bases between the two germline ends. From germline, CDR1 is GTSNPN and CDR2 SVGIG (reference sequence). In nucleotides, the CDR3 is TGTGCCTGGAGTGTCATCCGGCGGCGAGGAAACACCATATATTTT. Translation gives CAWSVIRRRGNTIYF.

The chain joins TRBV29-1 to TRBJ2-1, with TRBD1 matching over 7 bases. This CDR3 is built from 14 residues. V was clipped by 2 bases and J by 0 bases; unmatched bases: 1. Germline loops: CDR1 SQVTM, CDR2 ANQGSEA. DNA of the CDR3: TGCAGCGTTGAATCAGGGGGCTCCTACAATGAGCAGTTCTTC. The encoded protein is CSVESGGSYNEQFF.

This chain connects TRBV23-1 to TRBJ1-1; D is unresolved. TRBV23-1 is classed as an ORF, of uncertain function. CDR3 length equals 17 residues. V dropped 3 bases and J dropped 1 base, with 18 bases sitting between them. The CDR3 loop reads CASSHKSVSPSNTEAFF. The CDR3 DNA sequence: TGCGCCAGCAGTCACAAGTCCGTTAGCCCCTCGAACACTGAAGCTTTCTTT.

The chain couples TRBV18 to TRBJ2-7, with TRBD1 as a possible D gene (5 bases). CDR3 length: 15 amino acids. Germline V gene data show CDR1 as KGHSH and CDR2 as LQKENI. V lost 2 bases, J lost 1 base, and 12 bases lay in between. CDR3 in amino acids: CASSPKGYGSYEQYF. CDR3 coding DNA: TGTGCCAGCTCACCAAAGGGGTACGGATCCTACGAGCAGTACTTC.

This CDR3 is CASSIVGRTYEQYF. Written as DNA, the CDR3 is TGTGCCAGTAGTATAGTTGGACGCACCTACGAGCAGTACTTC. V is TRBV19 and J is TRBJ2-7; D unresolved. Germline CDR1 is LNHDA and CDR2 is SQIVND (reference sequence). CDR3 length: 14 residues. Trimming stripped 1 base from V and 2 bases from J, with 9 bases between.

The chain is built from TRBV28 and TRBJ2-7, with D possibly TRBD1 on 6 matching bases. The V and J ends lost 5 bases and 6 bases respectively, with 20 bases between them. This CDR3 region has 15 residues. From germline, CDR1 is MDHEN and CDR2 SYDVKM. CDR3: CASSVLGQTGFEQYF. In DNA form, the CDR3 reads TGTGCCAGCAGTGTTTTGGGTCAAACAGGGTTCGAGCAGTACTTC.

This clone has only a few counts. The chain couples TRBV2 to TRBJ1-1; a weak D match, TRBD1 (5 bases). CDR1 is SNHLY, CDR2 FYNNEI, per germline. The length of the CDR3 is 14 residues. V was cut by 1 base and J by 1 base, with 7 bases left in between. CDR3 bases: TGTGCCAGCAGTGAAGGACAGCAGAACACTGAAGCTTTCTTT. It encodes CASSEGQQNTEAFF.

CDR3 residues: CSVERADNTEAFF. CDR3 DNA: TGCAGCGTTGAGAGGGCAGACAACACTGAAGCTTTCTTT. This chain links TRBV29-1 with TRBJ1-1; D is ambiguous. CDR3 size: 13 residues. CDR1 is SQVTM and CDR2 is ANQGSEA in the germline V gene. With 3 bases removed from V and 2 bases from J, the gap between germline ends came to 10 bases.

A single count supports this clone. V gene TRBV6-1 combines with J gene TRBJ1-2; 11 bases map to TRBD1. The CDR3 runs to 15 residues. After removal of 5 bases from V and 6 bases from J, the junction contained 8 bases not matched to a gene. Germline V gene sequence: CDR1 MNHNS, CDR2 SASEGT. The CDR3 sequence: CASSFPDRGQDGYTF. DNA for the CDR3: TGTGCCAGCAGTTTTCCGGACAGGGGGCAGGATGGCTACACCTTC.

The CDR3 reads CASSPTGAANTGELFF. The CDR3 DNA follows: TGTGCCAGCAGCCCGACAGGCGCCGCGAACACCGGGGAGCTGTTTTTT. V and J are TRBV7-2 and TRBJ2-2, with D possibly being TRBD1 (6 bases). The germline CDR1 and CDR2 sequences are SGHTA and FQGNSA. The CDR3 totals 16 residues. Trimming stripped 5 bases from V and 0 bases from J, with 13 bases between.

The chain employs TRBV6-4 and TRBJ2-3; D possibly corresponds to TRBD2 (6 bases). This CDR3 is built from 13 residues. Deletions cut 6 bases from V and 3 bases from J, with 10 bases between. Germline CDR1 reads MRHNA; CDR2 reads SNTAGT. CDR3 loop: CASRRDLTDTQYF. The CDR3 bases are TGTGCCAGCAGGCGGGACTTAACAGATACGCAGTATTTT.

For the CDR3, the DNA is TGTGCCAGCAGCCGGGCCCTTAGCACAGATACGCAGTATTTT. Translated, it gives CASSRALSTDTQYF. The V gene is TRBV9, the J gene TRBJ2-3; no clear D gene. Germline loops: CDR1 SGDLS, CDR2 YYNGEE. The CDR3 covers 14 residues. With 4 bases removed from V and 0 bases from J, the gap between germline ends came to 9 bases.

Comments on this clone: Other nucleotide sequences from this sample produce the same CDR3. V and J are TRBV11-2 and TRBJ1-2; 8 nucleotides align to TRBD1. CDR1 SGHAT and CDR2 FQNNGV come from the germline V gene. V shed 5 bases, J shed 5 bases, and the junction held 4 bases outside the gene matches. The CDR3 runs 13 residues. CDR3: CASSPGTGYGYTF. The CDR3 DNA reads as TGTGCCAGCAGCCCCGGGACAGGTTATGGCTACACCTTC.

The J gene is TRBJ2-5, the V gene TRBV5-4, with 8 nucleotides matching TRBD1. CDR1 and CDR2 (germline): SGHNT, YYREEE (reference sequence). The ends lost 3 bases at V and 5 bases at J; junction bases unmatched: 6. The CDR3 contains 14 residues. The CDR3 DNA sequence: TGTGCCAGCAGCTCCCCGACAGGGGCCGAGACCCAGTACTTC. It encodes CASSSPTGAETQYF. The full variable domain, rest sourced from reference TRBV5-4 and TRBJ2-5, is ETGVTQSPTHLIKTRGQQVTLRCSSQSGHNTVSWYQQALGQGPQFIFQYYREEENGRGNFPPRFSGLQFPNYSSELNVNALELDDSALYLCASSSPTGAETQYFGPGTRLLVL.

This rearrangement joins TRBV11-1 to TRBJ1-5; D is ambiguous. The V end was cut by 3 bases, the J end by 5 bases, with 8 bases between. The CDR3 length is 13 residues. Germline V gene lookup returns CDR1 SGHAT and CDR2 FQDESV (reference sequence). The CDR3: CASSFDRHQPQHF. CDR3 in DNA: TGTGCCAGCAGCTTTGACCGACATCAGCCCCAGCATTTT. Drawing the rest from reference TRBV11-1 and TRBJ1-5, the complete variable domain is EAEVAQSPRYKITEKSQAVAFWCDPISGHATLYWYRQILGQGPELLVQFQDESVVDDSQLPKDRFSAERLKGVDSTLKIQPAELGDSAMYLCASSFDRHQPQHFGDGTRLSIL.

The chain links TRBV7-2 to TRBJ1-1; D gene unclear. CDR1 and CDR2 from the germline V gene are SGHTA and FQGNSA. V was cut by 1 base and J by 5 bases, with 8 bases left in between. The CDR3 totals 13 residues. The CDR3 coding sequence is TGTGCCAGCAGCTTAGGGGAGTGGACTGAAGCTTTCTTT. It yields the protein CASSLGEWTEAFF.